This is a list of T cell receptor beta chains from one sample in a study of T cells after yellow fever vaccination. MiXCR was run by TCRdb on the 5' RACE reads, yielding one entry per CDR3 protein. The sample contains over 250,000 distinct CDR3 sequences, over 4% of which appear only once. The sample was PBMCs, taken 5 days after the yellow fever booster vaccination. The receptors here all came from a man aged 18 to 30 who received the YFV17D yellow fever vaccine. CDR3s leave out the opening cysteine and the closing phenylalanine or tryptophan. The order of the fields is J gene, V gene, CDR3 protein.

J gene: TRBJ2-7
V gene: TRBV6-1
CDR3 protein: ASSRDRALEQY

J gene: TRBJ2-1
V gene: TRBV18
CDR3 protein: ASSPGQGGLL

J gene: TRBJ2-3
V gene: TRBV3-1
CDR3 protein: ASSRTRGLAGLGGRTDTQY

J gene: TRBJ2-2
V gene: TRBV5-1
CDR3 protein: ASSLGHSNTGELF

J gene: TRBJ2-1
V gene: TRBV18
CDR3 protein: ASSPAEGSGQF

J gene: TRBJ2-1
V gene: TRBV20-1
CDR3 protein: SASTGGRRGNEQF

J gene: TRBJ1-2
V gene: TRBV7-9
CDR3 protein: ASSDAASGYT

J gene: TRBJ2-7
V gene: TRBV2
CDR3 protein: ASRGQGLGEQY

J gene: TRBJ2-7
V gene: TRBV5-1
CDR3 protein: ASSPGDRDTYEQY

J gene: TRBJ1-2
V gene: TRBV20-1
CDR3 protein: SAAQGALYGYT

J gene: TRBJ2-1
V gene: TRBV24-1
CDR3 protein: ATSDQLAGEQF

J gene: TRBJ2-2
V gene: TRBV7-3
CDR3 protein: ASSFRAGGAYTGELF

J gene: TRBJ1-1
V gene: TRBV10-3
CDR3 protein: AISRQGALDTEAF

J gene: TRBJ2-5
V gene: TRBV11-2
CDR3 protein: ASSLRTSGGVTQY

J gene: TRBJ2-2
V gene: TRBV4-3
CDR3 protein: ASSPGTGVLTGELF

J gene: TRBJ1-5
V gene: TRBV20-1
CDR3 protein: SVTGGFQPQH

J gene: TRBJ2-4
V gene: TRBV6-2/TRBV6-3
CDR3 protein: ASSYPSGGADIQY

J gene: TRBJ1-5
V gene: TRBV12-3/TRBV12-4
CDR3 protein: ASSSTGNNQPQH

J gene: TRBJ1-1
V gene: TRBV20-1
CDR3 protein: SARDWGTGGTEAF

J gene: TRBJ2-1
V gene: TRBV4-2
CDR3 protein: ASSQRTSGGFYNEQF

J gene: TRBJ2-1
V gene: TRBV5-1
CDR3 protein: ASSLVAGSPNNEQF

J gene: TRBJ2-3
V gene: TRBV27
CDR3 protein: ASSLWGQGGDTQY

J gene: TRBJ1-4
V gene: TRBV5-1
CDR3 protein: ASSPGQGTEKLF

J gene: TRBJ2-5
V gene: TRBV5-1
CDR3 protein: ASSLRAGGTAETQY

J gene: TRBJ2-1
V gene: TRBV19
CDR3 protein: ASSIGAQRGPNYNEQF

J gene: TRBJ2-5
V gene: TRBV5-1
CDR3 protein: ASTLAGTQETQY

J gene: TRBJ1-2
V gene: TRBV7-9
CDR3 protein: ASSLFGREHYGYT

J gene: TRBJ1-5
V gene: TRBV20-1
CDR3 protein: SASGQTMTQH

J gene: TRBJ2-5
V gene: TRBV5-5
CDR3 protein: ASSLDADRETQY

J gene: TRBJ1-2
V gene: TRBV7-8
CDR3 protein: ASSSALRYGYT

J gene: TRBJ2-3
V gene: TRBV5-1
CDR3 protein: ASSLDGGADTQY

J gene: TRBJ2-5
V gene: TRBV20-1
CDR3 protein: SATSRGQETQY

J gene: TRBJ2-3
V gene: TRBV15
CDR3 protein: ATRNSGTDTQY

J gene: TRBJ1-1
V gene: TRBV6-1
CDR3 protein: ASSAAYGGEAEAF

J gene: TRBJ1-1
V gene: TRBV6-1
CDR3 protein: ASIFRAGTEAF

J gene: TRBJ2-1
V gene: TRBV29-1
CDR3 protein: SVEGANSYNEQF

J gene: TRBJ2-1
V gene: TRBV7-2
CDR3 protein: ASSSYGNEQF

J gene: TRBJ2-2
V gene: TRBV7-2
CDR3 protein: ASSFYRPGELF

J gene: TRBJ2-7
V gene: TRBV3-1
CDR3 protein: ASSQGGTSSHEQY

J gene: TRBJ1-2
V gene: TRBV6-5
CDR3 protein: ASSRIGAQGYT

J gene: TRBJ2-7
V gene: TRBV20-1
CDR3 protein: SARATGPRDEQY

J gene: TRBJ2-3
V gene: TRBV15
CDR3 protein: ATSSPGGGLKDTQY

J gene: TRBJ1-1
V gene: TRBV7-8
CDR3 protein: ASSLGRRSAGSNTEAF

J gene: TRBJ2-1
V gene: TRBV20-1
CDR3 protein: SAGRRGNNEQF

J gene: TRBJ1-1
V gene: TRBV6-5
CDR3 protein: ASSYGQGTTEAF

J gene: TRBJ2-3
V gene: TRBV5-1
CDR3 protein: ASSLGGTWRGSDTQY